These T cell receptor beta chains were read from a single sample in a study of cytomegalovirus exposure and HLA in healthy donors. Sequenced by immunoSEQ multiplex PCR; TCRdb stores in-frame clones only, minus some. The repertoire holds over 100,000 clones, under 80% seen once, with over 7% in the top ten. The specimen was PBMCs. These receptors were collected from a woman aged 45-65 years in good health and CMV-seropositive. The CDR3 runs from the conserved cysteine through the conserved F or W. A D gene is named only where the DNA matches it firmly. For some rows the clone size is stated as once, few or many, or as a class when expanded; others skip it.

J gene: TRBJ1-1; clone size: .; V gene: TRBV6-5; D gene: .; CDR3 DNA: TGTGCCAGCAGTTACACAGGTTTAGCGGACACTGAAGCTTTCTTT; CDR3 protein: CASSYTGLADTEAFF
J gene: TRBJ2-3; clone size: .; V gene: TRBV2; D gene: TRBD2; CDR3 DNA: TGTGCCAGCAGTTACACTAGCGGGAGGACGGCAGATACGCAGTATTTT; CDR3 protein: CASSYTSGRTADTQYF
J gene: TRBJ2-3; clone size: .; V gene: TRBV19; D gene: .; CDR3 DNA: TGTGCCAGTAGTCCCCGGACTTCCCAGGGGACAGATACGCAGTATTTT; CDR3 protein: CASSPRTSQGTDTQYF
J gene: TRBJ2-7; clone size: once; V gene: TRBV5-1; D gene: TRBD1; CDR3 DNA: TGCGCCAGCAGCCCGGAGGGGGTGGACAGGGTTTCTTACGAGCAGTACTTC; CDR3 protein: CASSPEGVDRVSYEQYF
J gene: TRBJ2-7; clone size: few; V gene: TRBV5-1; D gene: TRBD1; CDR3 DNA: TGCGCCAGCAGGCCCGCGACAGGGCACGAGCAGTACTTC; CDR3 protein: CASRPATGHEQYF
J gene: TRBJ1-4; clone size: .; V gene: TRBV28; D gene: .; CDR3 DNA: TGTGCCAGCAGTTTAGTTGATTCGGGAAAACTGTTTTTT; CDR3 protein: CASSLVDSGKLFF
J gene: TRBJ2-3; clone size: .; V gene: TRBV4-2; D gene: .; CDR3 DNA: TGTGCCAGCAGCCAAGATAGTCTTGATACGCAGTATTTT; CDR3 protein: CASSQDSLDTQYF
J gene: TRBJ2-1; clone size: medium-sized; V gene: TRBV7-6; D gene: TRBD2; CDR3 DNA: TGTGCCAGCAGCTTTACGATAGCGGGGAGCTCCTACAATGAGCAGTTCTTC; CDR3 protein: CASSFTIAGSSYNEQFF
J gene: TRBJ2-7; clone size: .; V gene: TRBV7-9; D gene: .; CDR3 DNA: TGTGCCAGCAGCTTAGTCGGCTACGAGCAGTACTTC; CDR3 protein: CASSLVGYEQYF
J gene: TRBJ2-3; clone size: .; V gene: TRBV5-1; D gene: .; CDR3 DNA: TGCGCCAGCAGCTCACTGGGACATGCCACAGATACGCAGTATTTT; CDR3 protein: CASSSLGHATDTQYF
J gene: TRBJ1-5; clone size: .; V gene: TRBV2; D gene: .; CDR3 DNA: TGTGCCAGCAGTGAAGCGGGAGGCAGGGCGGGCCAGCCCCAGCATTTT; CDR3 protein: CASSEAGGRAGQPQHF
J gene: TRBJ2-5; clone size: few; V gene: TRBV27; D gene: TRBD2; CDR3 DNA: TGTGCCAGCTGGGGACTAGCGGACCAAGAGACCCAGTACTTC; CDR3 protein: CASWGLADQETQYF
J gene: TRBJ1-2; clone size: once; V gene: TRBV5-5; D gene: .; CDR3 DNA: TGTGCCAGCAGCCAAGGAGGGGAAGGCTACACCTTC; CDR3 protein: CASSQGGEGYTF
J gene: TRBJ1-4; clone size: .; V gene: TRBV18; D gene: .; CDR3 DNA: TGTGCCAGCTCACCATTACCCCTGTCGGGTTCAACTAATGAAAAACTGTTTTTT; CDR3 protein: CASSPLPLSGSTNEKLFF